Listed here are 7 T cell receptor beta chains from one sample, sequenced in a study of cytomegalovirus exposure and HLA in healthy donors. In the PCR, 60 Vbeta and 13 Jbeta primers were used. Repertoires were generated with immunoSEQ multiplex PCR, while TCRdb's copy carries only in-frame clones and drops some. This sample has 95,000 to 150,000 clones; around 77% occur once, and the top ten carry 10% to 15%. The specimen was PBMCs. The receptors shown here come from a woman aged 40 to 55 in good health and CMV-seropositive.

The chain is built from TRBV5-1 and TRBJ1-2; TRBD1 matches 8 bases. The CDR3 covers 15 residues. The V and J ends lost 2 bases and 3 bases, in that order; junction bases with no gene match: 6. Germline CDR1 and CDR2: SGHRS and YFSETQ. The CDR3 DNA reads as TGCGCCAGCAGCTTTACAGGGGGTCAGGACTATGGCTACACCTTC. This sequence encodes CASSFTGGQDYGYTF.

This clone was detected a few times. J is TRBJ2-7 and V is TRBV30, with TRBD2 as a possible D gene (6 bases). Germline CDR1 GTSNPN, CDR2 SVGIG (reference sequence). CDR3 size: 14 residues. Trimming stripped 3 bases from V and 1 base from J, with 13 bases between. The CDR3 DNA sequence: TGTGCCTGGAGCCGGGACTGGAGTTCCTACGAGCAGTACTTC. Translated: CAWSRDWSSYEQYF.

V gene TRBV7-3 combines with J gene TRBJ2-1, with 7 bases fitting TRBD2. Per germline, CDR1 SGHTA and CDR2 FQGTGA. This CDR3 is built from 13 residues. Losses at the gene ends were 5 bases for V and 10 bases for J; bases not matched to a gene: 8. The CDR3 is CASSALRAGEQFF. DNA of the CDR3: TGTGCCAGCAGCGCCCTCAGAGCGGGAGAGCAGTTCTTC.

This rearrangement joins TRBV28 to TRBJ2-6; the D is unclear. The V gene's germline CDR1 is MDHEN and CDR2 SYDVKM. The CDR3 contains 16 residues. V was clipped by 5 bases and J by 0 bases, with 11 bases between them. The chain's CDR3 is CASSRVSYSGANVLTF. In nucleotides, the CDR3 is TGTGCCAGCAGTCGGGTCTCCTACTCTGGGGCCAACGTCCTGACTTTC. Based on the CDR3 plus reference TRBV28 and TRBJ2-6, the full variable domain is DVKVTQSSRYLVKRTGEKVFLECVQDMDHENMFWYRQDPGLGLRLIYFSYDVKMKEKGDIPEGYSVSREKKERFSLILESASTNQTSMYLCASSRVSYSGANVLTFGAGSRLTVL.

The CDR3, as DNA: TGTGCCAGCAGTGGGGACAGGGGGAAAGAGACCCAGTACTTC. Translating it yields CASSGDRGKETQYF. This chain links TRBV2 with TRBJ2-5; 11 bases match TRBD1. The CDR3 length is 14 residues. The germline V gene has CDR1 SNHLY and CDR2 FYNNEI. V lost 4 bases to trimming and J lost 3 bases; unmatched junction nucleotides: 1.

The chain joins TRBV15 to TRBJ2-1; D possibly corresponds to TRBD2 (6 bases). V was pared by 1 base and J by 0 bases, with 10 bases between. The V gene's germline CDR1 is LNHNV and CDR2 YYDKDF (reference sequence). The CDR3 spans 16 residues. In nucleotides, the CDR3 is TGTGCCACCAGCAGAGCACCGCGGGACTCCTACAATGAGCAGTTCTTC. It yields the protein CATSRAPRDSYNEQFF.

The chain recombines TRBV30 with TRBJ2-7, with unresolved D. Trimming removed 0 bases at V and 3 bases at J, with 6 bases between. This CDR3 has 12 residues. CDR1 GTSNPN and CDR2 SVGIG come from the germline V gene (reference sequence). CDR3 sequence (DNA): TGTGCCTGGAGTGTGTCGGGCTACGAGCAGTACTTC. Protein: CAWSVSGYEQYF.